The text below deals with one T cell receptor (beta chain). The sample comes from a study of shared clonotypes between healthy human individuals. The overall study: The cohort comprised a couple of women and a few men. Their ages spanned 18 to 49 years. Each donor's CD8 memory used one plate, CD8 naive two, each CD4 subset three.

Nashville, Tennessee was home to all donors, each a Caucasian adult. The CD4+ fraction was divided into a CD45RA+ naive subset and a CD45RA-negative memory subset. Per germline, CDR1 SGHDN and CDR2 FVKESK. This CDR3 spans 15 amino acids. V trimming: 1 base; J trimming: 1 base; junction bases outside the gene matches: 1. The repertoire was sequenced with immunoSEQ multiplex PCR; TCRdb's copy has only in-frame clones and lacks some. Of some 1.5 million clones in the sample, approximately 97% were seen once. This rearrangement joins TRBV14 to TRBJ2-7; TRBD1 agrees at 10 bases. The receptor was derived from a young man in good health. The sample comprised naive CD4+ T cells sorted from blood. Subset here: CD45RA+ positively selected. CDR3 protein: CASSQGTGGSYEQYF. Here the CDR3 DNA reads TGTGCCAGCAGCCAAGGGACAGGGGGTTCCTACGAGCAGTACTTC.